What follows are 25 T cell receptor beta chains derived from one specimen sequenced in a study of T cells in Graves' hyperthyroidism and ophthalmopathy. Amplified regions were TCR beta CDR3 sequences from RNA transcripts. Carried out on the TCR CDR3, a first-round RT-PCR used the HTBI primer set. Each CDR3 protein gets one entry after TCRdb re-called the multiplex PCR reads with MiXCR. The sample carries approximately 480,000 distinct CDR3 sequences, around 20% recorded once. Sequenced sample: blood. The origin of the receptors is a man younger than 35 with Graves' hyperthyroidism.

At least ten counts were recorded for this clonotype. The chain carries TRBV12-3 or TRBV12-4 and TRBJ1-2; D ambiguous. V was clipped by 5 bases and J by 2 bases, with 18 bases between them. This CDR3 contains 16 residues. The CDR3 nucleotides are TGTGCCAGCAGTCCCCTTGAACCAACAGTAAACTATGGCTACACCTTC. This codes for CASSPLEPTVNYGYTF.

This clonotype came up many times. V is TRBV15 and J is TRBJ1-6; D is unresolved. There are 15 residues in the CDR3. Looked up from germline, CDR1 is LNHNV and CDR2 is YYDKDF (reference sequence). Trimming stripped 1 base from V and 4 bases from J, with 8 bases between. This CDR3 reads CATSRVHRYNSPLHF. The CDR3 DNA reads TGTGCCACCAGCAGAGTACACCGTTATAATTCACCCCTCCACTTT.

In its sample, this clonotype was seen many times. The chain uses TRBV28 and TRBJ2-2; the match to TRBD1 covers 8 bases. J was trimmed by 4 bases and V by 5 bases; bases with no gene match: 6. The CDR3 consists of 15 residues. Germline assignment: CDR1 MDHEN and CDR2 SYDVKM. CDR3 loop: CASSTSGGFTGELFF. In DNA form, the CDR3 reads TGTGCCAGCAGTACTTCAGGGGGCTTCACCGGGGAGCTGTTTTTT. The whole variable domain, filled in from reference TRBV28 and TRBJ2-2, reads DVKVTQSSRYLVKRTGEKVFLECVQDMDHENMFWYRQDPGLGLRLIYFSYDVKMKEKGDIPEGYSVSREKKERFSLILESASTNQTSMYLCASSTSGGFTGELFFGEGSRLTVL.

This clonotype was seen ten or more times. The chain couples TRBV6-2 or TRBV6-3 to TRBJ1-1; maybe TRBD1 (5 bases). CDR3 length equals 14 residues. Trimming took 8 bases from V and 4 from J, leaving 17 bases between them. Looked up from germline, CDR1 is MNHEY and CDR2 is SVGEGT. CDR3 coding DNA: TGTGCCAGCCGTTTTTATGGGGCGAGCACTGAAGCTTTCTTT. This sequence encodes CASRFYGASTEAFF.

This clonotype was counted a few times. This sequence joins TRBV7-9 and TRBJ1-2, with TRBD1 identical over 7 bases. The CDR3 runs to 15 residues. Per germline, CDR1 SEHNR and CDR2 FQNEAQ (reference sequence). With 5 bases clipped from V and 3 bases from J, the junction kept 9 bases outside the gene matches. The CDR3 here is CASSPRDSPYYGYTF. The CDR3 DNA is TGTGCCAGCAGCCCACGGGACAGCCCTTACTATGGCTACACCTTC.

This clonotype was seen repeatedly, ten times or more. The chain recombines TRBV2 with TRBJ2-7; D gene ambiguous. Trimming pared 5 bases from V and 7 bases from J, leaving 9 bases between. Germline V gives CDR1 SNHLY, CDR2 FYNNEI. The CDR3 has 11 amino acids. CDR3 amino acids: CASSRLGEQYF. The CDR3, as DNA: TGTGCCAGCAGTAGACTCGGGGAGCAGTACTTC.

Concerning this clonotype itself: Because the CDR3 is missing its conserved closing phenylalanine or tryptophan, this is likely a read error. The chain combines TRBV28 with TRBJ1-1, with a tentative D call TRBD1 (6 bases). The CDR3 runs to 12 residues. Germline V CDR1 and CDR2: MDHEN, SYDVKM. Trimming cost V 6 bases and J 7 bases, with 12 bases left between them. CDR3 DNA: TGTGCCAGCAGAGATAGGGGGAGTGAAGCTTTCCTT. Encoded protein: CASRDRGSEAFL.

This clonotype was seen at least ten times. The gene calls are TRBV12-3 or TRBV12-4 and TRBJ1-1; D not certain. The CDR3 runs to 13 residues. Trimming stripped 3 bases from V and 1 base from J, with 6 bases between. CDR3 loop: CASSLAENTEAFF. The CDR3 DNA reads TGTGCCAGCAGTTTGGCAGAGAACACTGAAGCTTTCTTT.

In this sample, this clonotype turned up many times. The chain has TRBV28 and TRBJ1-5; D unresolved. V was shortened by 6 bases and J by 0 bases, with 12 bases between the two germline ends. Germline loops: CDR1 MDHEN, CDR2 SYDVKM. The CDR3 contains 15 residues. The CDR3 is CASSPGGYSNQPQHF. CDR3 coding DNA: TGTGCCAGCAGCCCAGGAGGTTATAGCAATCAGCCCCAGCATTTT.

This clonotype was detected many times. V and J are TRBV11-2 and TRBJ1-2, with D unresolved. This CDR3 region has 13 residues. The germline V gene has CDR1 SGHAT and CDR2 FQNNGV. The V end was cut by 6 bases, the J end by 5 bases, with 13 bases between. CDR3 residues: CASSPHGEYGYTF. In DNA form, the CDR3 reads TGTGCCAGCAGTCCCCACGGGGAATATGGCTACACCTTC.

This clonotype has only a few counts. J is TRBJ1-5 and V is TRBV18, with D possibly being TRBD1 (5 bases). The germline V gene encodes CDR1 KGHSH and CDR2 LQKENI. Trimming removed 3 bases from V and 4 bases from J, with 13 bases in between. The CDR3 is 15 residues long. The CDR3 coding sequence is TGTGCCAGCTCACCGTCCGGGGCTCAAAATCAGCCCCAGCATTTT. Its translation: CASSPSGAQNQPQHF.

This clonotype has a count of ten or more. V and J are TRBV12-5 and TRBJ2-4; 7 bases fit TRBD1. Germline V lookup: CDR1 LGHNT, CDR2 FRNRAP. V shed 7 bases, J shed 0 bases, and the junction held 6 bases outside the gene matches. This CDR3 is 15 amino acids long. The CDR3 bases are TGTGCTAGTGACCCGGACAGGATAGCCAAAAACATTCAGTACTTC. This translates into CASDPDRIAKNIQYF. Looking up the rest from reference TRBV12-5 and TRBJ2-4 gives the full variable domain: DARVTQTPRHKVTEMGQEVTMRCQPILGHNTVFWYRQTMMQGLELLAYFRNRAPLDDSGMPKDRFSAEMPDATLATLKIQPSEPRDSAVYFCASDPDRIAKNIQYFGAGTRLSVL.

This clonotype was detected ten times or more. The chain links TRBV28 to TRBJ2-5, with 9 nucleotides matching TRBD2. This CDR3 contains 13 residues. Unmatched junction bases numbered 6, after V lost 8 bases and J lost 5 bases. Germline V gives CDR1 MDHEN, CDR2 SYDVKM. CDR3 DNA: TGTGCCAGCCGGGCGGGGGGGCGTGAGACCCAGTACTTC. Translated, it gives CASRAGGRETQYF.

This clonotype was found a few times. V is TRBV5-5 and J is TRBJ1-2; 7 bases fit TRBD1. Germline V lookup: CDR1 SGHKS, CDR2 YYEKEE (reference sequence). CDR3 length: 14 residues. Trimming at V came to 3 bases and at J to 3 bases, leaving 5 bases not matched to a gene. The CDR3 DNA follows: TGTGCCAGCAGCTCAGGGGGGCCACACTATGGCTACACCTTC. This gives the protein CASSSGGPHYGYTF.

In its sample, this clonotype was seen many times. The chain combines TRBV5-1 with TRBJ1-1, with TRBD1 identical over 8 bases. CDR1 is SGHRS and CDR2 is YFSETQ in the germline V gene. This CDR3 region has 14 residues. V lost 0 bases and J lost 5; bases outside the gene matches: 3. This CDR3 is CASSLDQGATEAFF. The CDR3 nucleotides are TGCGCCAGCAGCTTGGATCAGGGGGCGACTGAAGCTTTCTTT.

Ten or more counts support this clonotype. The genes are TRBV11-2 and TRBJ2-5; D perhaps matches TRBD1 (6 bases). This CDR3 has 17 amino acids. The V end was cut by 0 bases, the J end by 3 bases, with 17 bases between. Germline V lookup: CDR1 SGHAT, CDR2 FQNNGV. CDR3 sequence (DNA): TGTGCCAGCAGCTTAGATGGGGACAACTCCGCCAAAGAGACCCAGTACTTC. Residues: CASSLDGDNSAKETQYF.

This clonotype was counted many times. The gene calls are TRBV2 and TRBJ1-2; D is unclear. V lost 0 bases and J 6 bases, leaving 8 bases between the germline ends. CDR3 size: 13 residues. Germline lookup yields CDR1 SNHLY and CDR2 FYNNEI. CDR3 in amino acids: CASSEAGKNGYTF. In DNA, the CDR3 is TGTGCCAGCAGTGAAGCAGGGAAGAATGGCTACACCTTC.

J is TRBJ2-5 and V is TRBV12-3 or TRBV12-4, with D hard to call. The CDR3 is 15 amino acids. V gave up 7 bases and J gave up 2 bases, with 17 bases separating them. The CDR3 is CASMRPALSQETQYF. The CDR3 DNA sequence: TGTGCCAGCATGAGACCGGCACTATCTCAAGAGACCCAGTACTTC.

Ten or more counts support this clonotype. The chain links TRBV28 to TRBJ2-2; no definite D call. Germline assignment: CDR1 MDHEN and CDR2 SYDVKM. The V end was cut by 3 bases, the J end by 5 bases, with 13 bases between. The CDR3 is 15 amino acids. CDR3 DNA: TGTGCCAGCAGTTTTCCGGGCCCCGGAACCGGGGAGCTGTTTTTT. It encodes CASSFPGPGTGELFF.

This clonotype came up many times. J is TRBJ1-1 and V is TRBV12-3 or TRBV12-4, with 7 bases aligning to TRBD1. The CDR3 covers 15 residues. Germline trimming cut 3 bases from V and 5 bases from J; bases unmatched to any gene: 9. CDR3 coding DNA: TGTGCCAGCAGTTTCGACCCAACAGGGGAGACTGAAGCTTTCTTT. Its protein is CASSFDPTGETEAFF.

This clonotype occurred many times. The rearrangement joins TRBV6-1 to TRBJ2-6; the D gene is possibly TRBD2 (7 bases). V was shortened by 6 bases and J by 3 bases, with 15 bases between the two germline ends. The CDR3 runs to 16 residues. The germline V gene encodes CDR1 MNHNS and CDR2 SASEGT. The CDR3 sequence: CASSFLGGDGANVLTF. The CDR3 nucleotides are TGTGCCAGCAGCTTCTTAGGGGGGGATGGGGCCAACGTCCTGACTTTC.

This clonotype was detected many times. V and J are TRBV9 and TRBJ1-2; 7 bases match TRBD1. Germline-derived CDR1 and CDR2 are SGDLS and YYNGEE. Trimming at V came to 3 bases and at J to 5 bases, leaving 13 bases not matched to a gene. CDR3 size: 16 residues. The CDR3 here is CASSGGQVGSFYGYTF. DNA for the CDR3: TGTGCCAGCAGCGGAGGACAGGTCGGCTCCTTTTATGGCTACACCTTC.

This clonotype was seen more than once but under ten times. The chain joins TRBV13 to TRBJ2-5; TRBD2 is a possible D gene (6 bases). This CDR3 spans 15 amino acids. V was shortened by 5 bases and J by 4 bases, with 17 bases between the two germline ends. Germline V lookup: CDR1 PRHDT, CDR2 FYEKMQ (reference sequence). CDR3 sequence: CASSHRGSGGETQYF. As DNA, the CDR3 is TGTGCCAGCAGCCATCGGGGCTCCGGGGGAGAGACCCAGTACTTC.

This clonotype was found a few times. This rearrangement joins TRBV11-2 to TRBJ1-1; 9 nucleotides match TRBD1. The CDR3 has 13 residues. V lost 5 bases and J lost 12; bases outside the gene matches: 10. The V gene's germline CDR1 is SGHAT and CDR2 FQNNGV. The chain's CDR3 is CASSRTGGESSFF. In DNA, the CDR3 is TGTGCCAGCAGCCGAACAGGGGGCGAGTCATCTTTCTTT.

This clonotype was found many times. This chain joins TRBV6-1 and TRBJ2-5, with D perhaps matching TRBD1 (6 bases). This CDR3 has 13 amino acids. The V end lost 3 bases, the J end lost 4 bases, and 9 bases lay between the germline ends. Germline V gene lookup returns CDR1 MNHNS and CDR2 SASEGT. The CDR3: CASSDRGVETQYF. The CDR3, as DNA: TGTGCCAGCAGTGACAGGGGAGTAGAGACCCAGTACTTC.